These 20 T cell receptor beta chains came from one sample sequenced in a study of PD-1 blockade in classical Hodgkin lymphoma. Measured with immunoSEQ multiplex PCR; TCRdb has only the in-frame clones, and not every one. The sample yields approximately 80,000 clones, roughly 90% seen once. All patients experienced relapse after autologous stem cell transplantation, and brentuximab vedotin exposure was variable. The material was peripheral blood mononuclear cells (PBMCs), obtained at baseline. The source is a human donor with classical Hodgkin lymphoma.

The chain joins TRBV10-2 to TRBJ2-1; the D gene could be TRBD1 or TRBD2 (6 bases each). Trimming took 6 bases from V and 0 from J, leaving 21 bases between them. This CDR3 has 18 amino acids. Germline CDR1 reads WSHSY; CDR2 reads SAAADI. The CDR3 coding sequence is TGCGCCAGCAGCGGGGGCGTGCTAGCGTTTAGCTCCTACAATGAGCAGTTCTTC. This encodes CASSGGVLAFSSYNEQFF.

As DNA, the CDR3 is TGTGCCAGCTTCGGTCCCAACAGGGCGAGCTCCTACAATGAGCAGTTCTTC. Its protein product is CASFGPNRASSYNEQFF. This chain uses TRBV28 with TRBJ2-1; a weak D match, TRBD1 (6 bases). The CDR3 runs 17 residues. Germline V gene data show CDR1 as MDHEN and CDR2 as SYDVKM. The germline V and J ends were trimmed by 8 bases and 0 bases, with 20 bases remaining between them.

The chain combines TRBV6-6 with TRBJ2-7; D possibly corresponds to TRBD1 (6 bases). CDR1 and CDR2 (germline): MNHNY, SVGAGI (reference sequence). The CDR3 covers 15 residues. V lost 0 bases and J lost 3, with 12 bases in between. CDR3 region: CASSYSQGGVYEQYF. As DNA, the CDR3 is TGTGCCAGCAGTTACTCGCAAGGGGGTGTCTACGAGCAGTACTTC.

The chain joins TRBV6-1 to TRBJ2-7; no reliable D call. Germline values: CDR1 MNHNS, CDR2 SASEGT. The CDR3 contains 11 residues. V was pared by 7 bases and J by 4 bases, with 8 bases between. The CDR3 nucleotides read TGTGCCAGCATATGGGGTTACGAGCAGTACTTC. Residues: CASIWGYEQYF.

The gene calls are TRBV7-8 and TRBJ2-3; D unclear. Germline loops: CDR1 SGHVS, CDR2 FQNEAQ. Deletions cut 4 bases from V and 3 bases from J, with 8 bases between. This CDR3 has 13 residues. The CDR3 loop is CASSSQITDTQYF. For the CDR3, the DNA is TGTGCCAGCAGCTCTCAGATTACAGATACGCAGTATTTT.

The chain uses TRBV11-2 and TRBJ1-4; possible D gene TRBD1, 6 bases. From germline, CDR1 is SGHAT and CDR2 FQNNGV. Trimming removed 5 bases at V and 8 bases at J, with 15 bases between. This CDR3 comprises 14 residues. The CDR3 bases are TGTGCCAGCAGCCCCGGACAGTTCAGGGAAAAACTGTTTTTT. Translated: CASSPGQFREKLFF.

The V call is TRBV5-6, the J call TRBJ2-1; D is perhaps TRBD2 (6 bases). The CDR3 has 16 amino acids. The V gene's germline CDR1 is SGHDT and CDR2 YYEEEE. Trimming stripped 4 bases from V and 6 bases from J, with 20 bases between. The CDR3 DNA reads TGTGCCAGCAGCCCTCCCGGGACTCTAAAGCTCAATGAGCAGTTCTTC. Its translation is CASSPPGTLKLNEQFF.

The chain uses TRBV4-1 and TRBJ1-1, with 7 bases fitting TRBD1. The germline CDR1 and CDR2 sequences are MGHRA and YSYEKL. The length of the CDR3 is 15 residues. After removal of 4 bases from V and 5 bases from J, the junction contained 10 bases not matched to a gene. Here the CDR3 DNA reads TGCGCCAGCAGCCCCTTTGGAGGGACAGAGACTGAAGCTTTCTTT. It codes for CASSPFGGTETEAFF.

There are a few counts of this clone. The rearrangement joins TRBV6-6 to TRBJ1-5; TRBD1 matches 7 bases. Germline lookup yields CDR1 MNHNY and CDR2 SVGAGI (reference sequence). The CDR3 extends over 13 amino acids. J was trimmed by 4 bases and V by 10 bases; bases with no gene match: 7. The CDR3 loop reads CATGQELNQPQHF. For the CDR3, the DNA is TGTGCCACTGGACAGGAACTAAATCAGCCCCAGCATTTT.

This clone appeared once. The rearrangement joins TRBV6-6 to TRBJ1-1; D is unresolved. The length of the CDR3 is 11 residues. V was clipped by 6 bases and J by 10 bases, with 12 bases between them. Germline V gives CDR1 MNHNY, CDR2 SVGAGI (reference sequence). CDR3 nucleotides: TGTGCCAGCAGACTCGAGGCGAGAGCTTTCTTT. Translated, it gives CASRLEARAFF.

V and J are TRBV6-6 and TRBJ1-2; D not resolved. Germline CDR1 MNHNY, CDR2 SVGAGI (reference sequence). V lost 4 bases, J lost 8 bases, and 14 bases lay in between. The CDR3 sequence is 13 residues long. CDR3 sequence: CASSSSVTGGYTF. CDR3 nucleotides: TGTGCCAGCAGTTCCTCGGTAACCGGGGGCTACACCTTC.

The chain couples TRBV19 to TRBJ1-2; D may be TRBD1 (5 bases). From germline, CDR1 is LNHDA and CDR2 SQIVND (reference sequence). The CDR3 is made up of 14 amino acids. V shed 1 base and J shed 2 bases, with 8 bases lying between them. The CDR3 DNA follows: TGTGCCAGTAGTATAGTCGGGGGGAACTATGGCTACACCTTC. It yields the protein CASSIVGGNYGYTF.

The rearrangement links TRBV7-9 to TRBJ2-6, with a possible D match to TRBD2 (5 bases). CDR3 length: 18 amino acids. The germline CDR1 and CDR2 sequences are SEHNR and FQNEAQ (reference sequence). V was pared by 0 bases and J by 4 bases, with 16 bases between. CDR3 region: CASSLAVGFGKGANVLTF. As DNA, the CDR3 is TGTGCCAGCAGCTTAGCTGTGGGTTTCGGGAAAGGGGCCAACGTCCTGACTTTC.

The genes are TRBV12-5 and TRBJ1-5; 7 bases agree with TRBD1. Germline CDR1 reads LGHNT; CDR2 reads FRNRAP. The junction had 11 bases not matched to a gene; V was cut back by 6 bases and J by 0 bases. This CDR3 is built from 17 residues. In DNA form, the CDR3 reads TGTGCTAGTGGGCCGGGACAGACCACATATAGCAATCAGCCCCAGCATTTT. Encoded protein: CASGPGQTTYSNQPQHF.

The chain joins TRBV6-6 to TRBJ2-7; D is possibly TRBD1 or TRBD2 (5 bases each). Trimming pared 2 bases from V and 1 base from J, leaving 12 bases between. The CDR3 length is 15 residues. CDR1 and CDR2 from the germline V gene are MNHNY and SVGAGI (reference sequence). CDR3 sequence reads: CASSYVSGRSYEQYF. The CDR3 DNA follows: TGTGCCAGCAGTTACGTGTCGGGACGGTCCTACGAGCAGTACTTC.

This clone turned up a few times. V usage is TRBV10-1 and J usage is TRBJ1-1; 8 bases map to TRBD1. The germline V gene has CDR1 WNHNN and CDR2 SYGVQD (reference sequence). Germline trimming cut 5 bases from V and 5 bases from J; bases unmatched to any gene: 10. The CDR3 contains 15 residues. The CDR3 protein is CASSSGRGLWTEAFF. CDR3 nucleotides: TGCGCCAGCAGTAGTGGCAGGGGGCTTTGGACTGAAGCTTTCTTT.

The rearrangement uses TRBV11-2 and TRBJ2-2, with a tentative D call TRBD2 (6 bases). V gave up 5 bases and J gave up 6 bases, with 16 bases separating them. CDR1 is SGHAT and CDR2 is FQNNGV in the germline V gene. The CDR3 is 15 amino acids. CDR3 DNA: TGTGCCAGCAGCCCGCCTAGGGGAGGTGCCGGGGAGCTGTTTTTT. Amino acids: CASSPPRGGAGELFF.

V usage is TRBV6-1 and J usage is TRBJ2-7; a possible D gene is TRBD2 (7 bases). From germline, CDR1 is MNHNS and CDR2 SASEGT. The CDR3 consists of 19 residues. V dropped 4 bases and J dropped 1 base, with 26 bases sitting between them. CDR3 sequence reads: CASSGGGGRQRVRSYEQYF. CDR3 nucleotides: TGTGCCAGCAGTGGAGGGGGGGGCAGACAGAGAGTAAGGTCCTACGAGCAGTACTTC.

This rearrangement joins TRBV29-1 to TRBJ2-1; the D call may be TRBD1 or TRBD2 (5 bases each). V dropped 0 bases and J dropped 2 bases, with 11 bases sitting between them. The CDR3 is 15 residues long. Germline CDR1 SQVTM, CDR2 ANQGSEA. CDR3 nucleotides: TGCAGCGTTGAAGATGGGGGAATGGCCTACAATGAGCAGTTCTTC. It is translated as CSVEDGGMAYNEQFF.

V and J are TRBV9 and TRBJ2-6, with D unclear. The V and J ends lost 4 bases and 0 bases respectively, with 5 bases between them. The CDR3 is made up of 14 amino acids. Germline V gene sequence: CDR1 SGDLS, CDR2 YYNGEE. The CDR3 nucleotides read TGTGCCAGCAGCCCCATCTCTGGGGCCAACGTCCTGACTTTC. Translated: CASSPISGANVLTF.